What follows are 2 T cell receptor beta chains derived from one specimen sequenced in a study of blood T cells in healthy people across ages. A second PCR, run for roughly 7 to 11 cycles, used a sample-barcoded 5' primer plus a J-beta primer mix. Via MiXCR, TCRdb re-called the 5' RACE reads, giving one row per CDR3 protein. The sample lists around 800,000 distinct CDR3 sequences; roughly 60% were seen once. The sample was blood. Receptors originate from a young man in good health.

The chain uses TRBV7-8 and TRBJ1-1; unclear D gene. Trimming pared 3 bases from V and 5 bases from J, leaving 7 bases between. The CDR3 totals 12 residues. Germline assignment: CDR1 SGHVS and CDR2 FQNEAQ. The chain's CDR3 is CASSFSRTEAFF. The CDR3 nucleotides are TGTGCCAGCAGCTTCTCGAGGACTGAAGCTTTCTTT.

V is TRBV4-2 and J is TRBJ2-3; D is unclear. V was trimmed by 3 bases and J by 7 bases, leaving 5 bases between them. The CDR3 has 11 residues. Per the germline V gene, CDR1 is LGHNA and CDR2 is YNFKEQ. CDR3 DNA sequence: TGTGCCAGCAGCCAGTCCAATACGCAGTATTTT. It translates to CASSQSNTQYF.